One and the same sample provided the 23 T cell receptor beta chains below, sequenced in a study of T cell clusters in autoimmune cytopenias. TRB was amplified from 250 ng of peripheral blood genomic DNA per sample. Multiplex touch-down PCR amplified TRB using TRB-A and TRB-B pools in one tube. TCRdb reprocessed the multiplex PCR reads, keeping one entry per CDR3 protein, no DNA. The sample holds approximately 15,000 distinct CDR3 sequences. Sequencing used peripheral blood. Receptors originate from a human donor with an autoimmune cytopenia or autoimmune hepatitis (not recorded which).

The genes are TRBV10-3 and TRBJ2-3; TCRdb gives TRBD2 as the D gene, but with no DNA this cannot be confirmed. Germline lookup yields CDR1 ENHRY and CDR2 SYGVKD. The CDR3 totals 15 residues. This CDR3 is CAITGTSGDTDTQYF.

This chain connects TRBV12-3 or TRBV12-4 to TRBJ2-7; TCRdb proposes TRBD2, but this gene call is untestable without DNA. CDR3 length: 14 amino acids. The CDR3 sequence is CASSSLAGVGEQYF.

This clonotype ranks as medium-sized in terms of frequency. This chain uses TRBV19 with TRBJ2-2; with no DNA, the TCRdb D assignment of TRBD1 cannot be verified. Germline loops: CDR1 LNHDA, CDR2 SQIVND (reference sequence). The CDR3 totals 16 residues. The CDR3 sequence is CASNDRGTGFSGELFF.

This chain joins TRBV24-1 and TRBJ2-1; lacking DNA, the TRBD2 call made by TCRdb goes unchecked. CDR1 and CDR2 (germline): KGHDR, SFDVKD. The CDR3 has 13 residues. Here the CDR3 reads CATSETSGRRQFF.

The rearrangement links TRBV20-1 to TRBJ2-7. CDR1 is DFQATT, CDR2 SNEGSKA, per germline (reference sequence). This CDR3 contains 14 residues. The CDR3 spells CSARDLLASYEQYF.

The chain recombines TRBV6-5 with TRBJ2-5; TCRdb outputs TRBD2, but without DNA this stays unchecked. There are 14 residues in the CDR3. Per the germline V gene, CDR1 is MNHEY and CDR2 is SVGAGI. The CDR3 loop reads CASSSGGGEETQYF.

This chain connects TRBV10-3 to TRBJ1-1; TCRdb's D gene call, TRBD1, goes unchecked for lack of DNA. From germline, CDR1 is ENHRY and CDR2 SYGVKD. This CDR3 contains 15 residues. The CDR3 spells CAISEQVVPGTEAFF.

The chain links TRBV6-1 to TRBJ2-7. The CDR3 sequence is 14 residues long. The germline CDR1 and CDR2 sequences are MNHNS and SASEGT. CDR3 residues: CASSESGLPYEQYF.

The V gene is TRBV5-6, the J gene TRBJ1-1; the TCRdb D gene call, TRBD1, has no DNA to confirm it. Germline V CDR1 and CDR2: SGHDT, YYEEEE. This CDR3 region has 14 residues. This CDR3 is CASSLASRQGGAFF.

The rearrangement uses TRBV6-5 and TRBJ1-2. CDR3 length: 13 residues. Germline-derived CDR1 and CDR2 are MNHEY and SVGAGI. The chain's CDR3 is CASSEDTNYGYTF.

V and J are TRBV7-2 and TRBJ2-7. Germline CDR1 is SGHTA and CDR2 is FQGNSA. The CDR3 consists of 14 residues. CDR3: CASSLGASSYEQYF.

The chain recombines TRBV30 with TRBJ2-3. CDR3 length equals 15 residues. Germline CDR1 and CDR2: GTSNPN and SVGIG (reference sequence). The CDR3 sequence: CAWSVPLRGTDTQYF.

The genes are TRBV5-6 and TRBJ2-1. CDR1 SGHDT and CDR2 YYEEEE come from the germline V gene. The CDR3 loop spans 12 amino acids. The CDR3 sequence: CASSLQNYEQFF.

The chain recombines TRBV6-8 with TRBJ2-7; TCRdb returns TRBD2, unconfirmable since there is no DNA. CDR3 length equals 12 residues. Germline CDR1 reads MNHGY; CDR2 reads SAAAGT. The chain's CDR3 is CASSYSGEVKYF.

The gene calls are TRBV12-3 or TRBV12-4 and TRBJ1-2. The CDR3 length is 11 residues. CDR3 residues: CASSPGSDYTF.

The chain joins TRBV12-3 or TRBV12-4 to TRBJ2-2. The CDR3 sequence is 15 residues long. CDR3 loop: CASSSSSANTGELFF.

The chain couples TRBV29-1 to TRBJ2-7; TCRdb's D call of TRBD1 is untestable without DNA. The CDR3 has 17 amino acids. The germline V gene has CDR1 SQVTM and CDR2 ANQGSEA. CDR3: CSVAGTGSQRPSYEQYF.

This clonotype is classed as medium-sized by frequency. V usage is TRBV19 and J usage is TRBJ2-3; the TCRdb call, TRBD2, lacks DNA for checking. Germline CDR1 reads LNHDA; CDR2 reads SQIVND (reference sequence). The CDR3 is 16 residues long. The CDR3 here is CASSISSGRSTDTQYF.

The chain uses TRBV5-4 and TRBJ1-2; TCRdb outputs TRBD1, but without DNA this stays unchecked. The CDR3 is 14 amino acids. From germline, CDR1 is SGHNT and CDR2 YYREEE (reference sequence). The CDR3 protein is CASSLLQGVRGYTF.

The CDR3 is CASSLSSEKLFF. This chain links TRBV12-3 or TRBV12-4 with TRBJ1-4. There are 12 residues in the CDR3.

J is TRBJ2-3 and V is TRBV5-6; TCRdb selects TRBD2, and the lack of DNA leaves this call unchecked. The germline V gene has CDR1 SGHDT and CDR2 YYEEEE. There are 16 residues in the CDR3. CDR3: CASSSGREFGPDTQYF.

This CDR3 reads CAISESTDTGELFF. The gene calls are TRBV10-3 and TRBJ2-2. Germline V lookup: CDR1 ENHRY, CDR2 SYGVKD. The CDR3 has 14 residues.

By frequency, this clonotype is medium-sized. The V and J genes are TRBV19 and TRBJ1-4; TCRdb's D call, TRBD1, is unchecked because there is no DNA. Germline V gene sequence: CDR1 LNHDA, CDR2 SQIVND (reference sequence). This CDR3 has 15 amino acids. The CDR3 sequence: CASSPPGQFNEKLFF.